The sequence of this T cell receptor (beta chain) was determined in a study of beta chain features in type 1 diabetes. The germline gives CDR1 SGHRS, CDR2 YFSETQ. This CDR3 is 17 amino acids long. Losses at the gene ends were 0 bases for V and 7 bases for J; bases not matched to a gene: 8. The authors reverse transcribed all of the isolated RNA, so sequencing captured expressed TCRB transcripts. Sequenced by immunoSEQ multiplex PCR; TCRdb stores in-frame clones only, minus some. The table has a few hundred thousand clones, around 15% seen once. This sequence was found in a young woman in good health. The sample was naive CD4+ T cells from blood. This chain joins TRBV5-1 and TRBJ2-1, with 12 bases lining up with TRBD2. The CDR3: CASSLASGTSGWNEQFF. The CDR3 bases are TGCGCCAGCAGCTTGGCCTCGGGGACTAGCGGGTGGAATGAGCAGTTCTTC.